The table lists the clone carrying this T cell receptor beta chain with a count of one. Its antigen is undetermined. Germline V lookup: CDR1 MNHEY, CDR2 SVGAGI. The ends lost 6 bases at V and 6 bases at J; junction bases unmatched: 8. The CDR3 length is 14 residues. The sample originates from a study of shared clonotypes between healthy human individuals. Findings and limits, study-wide: Non-shared clonotypes had lower generation probabilities than clonotypes shared by all four sorted-subset donors.

Assay execution took place at the deep level. Each cell subset's genomic DNA was divided evenly among several immunoSEQ plates. Method: immunoSEQ multiplex PCR; TCRdb's copy keeps in-frame clones and lacks some. The profile covers 950,000 to 1,300,000 clones, with under 80% appearing a single time and over 1.3% taken by the ten largest. This receptor was identified in a man between 18 and 35 years old in good health. The material sequenced was memory CD4+ T cells sorted from blood. Subset in this sample: CD45RA-negative fraction. The chain recombines TRBV6-5 with TRBJ2-7; TRBD1 aligns across 10 bases. This CDR3 reads CASSRLGQGSEQYF. The CDR3 DNA follows: TGTGCCAGCAGCCGATTGGGACAGGGGTCCGAGCAGTACTTC.